This entry is about one TCR beta chain. This clonotype was counted many times. This receptor's antigen is unknown. No base quality values were provided; no much bigger clone lies one nucleotide off. The protocol used for the library was RT-PCR. Instrument on record: Illumina HiSeq 2500. TCRdb reprocessed the public reads (quality trimming at Q25 with fastp, clone calling with MiXCR) and kept in-frame beta chains. Under each unique CDR3 protein, matching rows form one entry showing the most common genes and DNA. The sample includes approximately 520,000 distinct CDR3 sequences, with 15% to 20% observed a single time. The ten largest clones take up approximately 3% of the sample. The data were taken from a study of response to subunit inactivated influenza vaccine (dated by TCRdb to between 2017 and 2018). With respect to the entire study: To follow how T cells responded to a trivalent subunit inactivated influenza vaccine, the researchers relied on deep quantitative profiling of the T cell receptor repertoire.

Points the paper makes about the study in general: The authors suggested that each seasonal influenza vaccination may recruit only a limited number of new T cells.

V is reduced by 6 bases and J by 7 bases, leaving a spacing of 16 bases between them. The CDR3 runs 14 residues from the cysteine to the phenylalanine. Left in the record is the CDR3 DNA by itself, 42 bases read in frame from the first base. The germline V gene provides CDR1 MDHEN and CDR2 SYDVKM. The chain uses TRBV28 and TRBJ2-1, with the identity of the D gene unclear. The clonotype originates from a man between 50 and 75 years old who received an inactivated influenza vaccine. Donor details come from another sample of the same person, matched by shared clones. The specimen comprised CD4+ T cells sorted from PBMCs, sampled 23 months after vaccination. CDR3 sequence: CASRKGSARNEQFF. The nucleotides read TGTGCCAGCAGAAAGGGATCCGCGCGGAATGAGCAGTTCTTC. The full variable domain, with segments outside the CDR3 supplied by the reference TRBV28 and TRBJ2-1 proteins, appears as DVKVTQSSRYLVKRTGEKVFLECVQDMDHENMFWYRQDPGLGLRLIYFSYDVKMKEKGDIPEGYSVSREKKERFSLILESASTNQTSMYLCASRKGSARNEQFFGPGTRLTVL.